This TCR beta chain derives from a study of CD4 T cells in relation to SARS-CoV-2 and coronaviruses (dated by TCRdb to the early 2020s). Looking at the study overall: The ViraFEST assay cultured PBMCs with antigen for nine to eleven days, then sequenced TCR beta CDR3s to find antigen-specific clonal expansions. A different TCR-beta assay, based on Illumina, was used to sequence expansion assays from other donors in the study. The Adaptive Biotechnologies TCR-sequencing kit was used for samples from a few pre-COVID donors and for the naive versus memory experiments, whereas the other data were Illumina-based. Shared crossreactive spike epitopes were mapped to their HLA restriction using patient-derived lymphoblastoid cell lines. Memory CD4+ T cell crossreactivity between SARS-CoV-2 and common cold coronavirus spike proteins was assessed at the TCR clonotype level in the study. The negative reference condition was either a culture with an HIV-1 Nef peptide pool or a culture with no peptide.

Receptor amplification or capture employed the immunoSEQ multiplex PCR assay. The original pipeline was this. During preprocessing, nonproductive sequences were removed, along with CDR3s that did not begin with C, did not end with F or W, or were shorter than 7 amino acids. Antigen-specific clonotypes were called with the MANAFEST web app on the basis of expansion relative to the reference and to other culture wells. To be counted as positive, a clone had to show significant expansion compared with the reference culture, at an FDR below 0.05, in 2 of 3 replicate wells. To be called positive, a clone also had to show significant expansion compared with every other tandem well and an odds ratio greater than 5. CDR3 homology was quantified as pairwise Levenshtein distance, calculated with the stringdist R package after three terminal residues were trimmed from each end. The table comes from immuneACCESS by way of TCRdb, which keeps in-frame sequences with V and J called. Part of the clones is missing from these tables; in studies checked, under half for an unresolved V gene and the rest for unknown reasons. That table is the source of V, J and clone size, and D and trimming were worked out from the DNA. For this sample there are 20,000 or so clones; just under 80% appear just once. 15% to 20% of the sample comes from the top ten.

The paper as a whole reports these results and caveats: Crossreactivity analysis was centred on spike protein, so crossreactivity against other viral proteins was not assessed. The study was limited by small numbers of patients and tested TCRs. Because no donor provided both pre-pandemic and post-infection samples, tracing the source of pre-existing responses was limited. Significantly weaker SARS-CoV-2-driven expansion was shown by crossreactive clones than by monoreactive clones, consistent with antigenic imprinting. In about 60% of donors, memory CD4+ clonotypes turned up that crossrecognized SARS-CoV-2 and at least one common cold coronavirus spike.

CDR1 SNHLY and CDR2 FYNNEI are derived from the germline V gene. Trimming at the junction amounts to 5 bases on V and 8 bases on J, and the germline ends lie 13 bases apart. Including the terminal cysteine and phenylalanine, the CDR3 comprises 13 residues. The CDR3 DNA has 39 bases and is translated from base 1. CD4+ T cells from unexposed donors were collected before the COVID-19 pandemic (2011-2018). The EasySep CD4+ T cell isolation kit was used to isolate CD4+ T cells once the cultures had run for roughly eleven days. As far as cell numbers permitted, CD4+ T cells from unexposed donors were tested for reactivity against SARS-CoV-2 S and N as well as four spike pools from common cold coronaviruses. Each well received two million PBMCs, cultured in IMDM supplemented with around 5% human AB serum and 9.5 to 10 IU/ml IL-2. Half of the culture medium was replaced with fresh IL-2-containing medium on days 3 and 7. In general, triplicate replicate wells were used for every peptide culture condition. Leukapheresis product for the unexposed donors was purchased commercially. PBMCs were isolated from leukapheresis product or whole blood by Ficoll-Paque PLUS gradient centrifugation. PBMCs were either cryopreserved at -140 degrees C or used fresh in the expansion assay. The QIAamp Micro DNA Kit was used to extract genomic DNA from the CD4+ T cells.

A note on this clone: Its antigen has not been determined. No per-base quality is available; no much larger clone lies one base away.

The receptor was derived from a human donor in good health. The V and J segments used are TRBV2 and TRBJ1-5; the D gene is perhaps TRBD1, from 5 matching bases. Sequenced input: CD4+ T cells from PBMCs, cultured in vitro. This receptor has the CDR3 CASSTAGGKPQHF. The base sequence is TGTGCCAGCAGTACCGCGGGGGGAAAGCCCCAGCATTTT.